The source of this TCR beta chain is a study of OX40 agonist ivuxolimab in advanced cancers. Overall study: People in dose escalation had one of these cancers: hepatocellular carcinoma, melanoma, renal cell or head and neck cancer. Mean age around 60 years, range about 20 to 79; approximately 80% male.

This clone was counted only a few times. V was clipped by 8 bases and J by 0 bases, with 7 bases between them. The CDR3 contains 13 residues. Germline V lookup: CDR1 LNHDA, CDR2 SQIVND (reference sequence). The protocol was immunoSEQ multiplex PCR, while the TCRdb copy is restricted to in-frame clones and leaves out a portion. The sample lists about 72,000 clones, about 84% occurring once. The origin of this receptor is an adult with an advanced solid tumor such as melanoma, head and neck, liver or kidney cancer. V is TRBV19 and J is TRBJ2-2; TRBD1 might be the D (5 bases). The material was CD4+ or CD8+ T cells sorted from blood, obtained in a trial of the OX40 agonist ivuxolimab. As DNA, the CDR3 is TGTGCCAGTGCGACAGCGAACACCGGGGAGCTGTTTTTT. Amino acid sequence: CASATANTGELFF.